This TCR beta chain came from a study of cytomegalovirus exposure and HLA in healthy donors (dated by TCRdb to the late 2010s). Looking at the study overall: In an earlier analysis of fewer than 750 of the donors, around 300 Gb of sequence data and 100 million or so unique TCR beta sequences from 150 million to 200 million T cells were reported. About 320 gigabases of sequencing data and 70 million to 85 million unique TCR sequences were included in an early release covering roughly 600 HLA-typed donors. Of the 350 to 400 genotyped donors, approximately 80% fell in the genetic ancestry cluster associated with self-reported Caucasian donors. The study was designed to test whether signatures of past pathogen exposure could be identified by cataloging public T cell receptors. The T cell repertoires of 666 subjects were profiled by immunosequencing and related to cytomegalovirus serostatus. Along with the approximately 670-subject first cohort, a separate validation cohort of over a hundred different subjects was used. To predict cytomegalovirus infection status, the study combined high-throughput TCR immunosequencing, statistical association of individual TCRs with disease status, and machine learning. A later analysis re-examined previously published TCR beta repertoires from about 700 donors and added high-resolution HLA genotyping to investigate patterns of TCR occurrence. Rather than using new phenotypic data, the later analysis identified candidate immune exposures from TCR beta sequences and from how often those sequences occurred across donors. An earlier analysis of about 600 of the donors used high-throughput TCR beta sequencing to judge whether each TCR beta V gene segment behaved as functional or pseudogenic. Donor age, sex, ethnicity and CMV serostatus were collected together with the repertoire data. A later genetic analysis took genome-wide SNP genotypes for about three fifths of the roughly 670 donors and used that subset as a discovery cohort. Every repertoire in the discovery cohort had been generated on one and the same sequencing platform. Both class I and class II loci were covered by HLA typing, at four-digit resolution. The number of typed donors differed by locus: about 620-640 for A, B, C, DRB1 and DQB1; 500 to 550 for DQA1; 606 for DPA1; and about 450 for DPB1. Four to six DR-DQ haplotypes were handled as single units for association and clustering, since linkage in the cohort was strong. On average, about 200,000 unique TCR beta nucleotide sequences were sequenced per donor among 398 genotyped donors of the cohort, with 15% to 20% of those sequences being non-productive. Findings and caveats that apply to the study as a whole: Presence/absence analyses assumed roughly uniform sequencing depth across donors, an assumption that may not hold. In an earlier analysis of fewer than 750 of the donors, most TCR beta V segments were observed in productive rearrangements about 90% or about 30% of the time, broadly matching IMGT annotations. For the cohort, immune exposure information was limited to CMV serostatus. In a later analysis, HLA-associated TCR beta chains showed more clonal expansion and lower generation probabilities than non-associated chains that were equally common. V-gene and J-gene trimming of TCR beta chains was associated with a missense DCLRE1C variant in a later genetic analysis, and the association was replicated in an independent cohort. In a later analysis, several top co-occurrence clusters were reported to appear linked to parvovirus B19, influenza, CMV and Epstein-Barr virus. In the study, 150 to 200 TCR beta chains were listed as associated with cytomegalovirus. Because counts were too low, approximately 15 rarely observed V segments, including chromosome 9 orphons, were excluded from the earlier analysis of some 540 of the donors. A further reported finding was that TCR beta sequences accurately predicted the HLA-A and HLA-B alleles for most subjects in the first cohort. In vitro tests confirmed that three of the cytomegalovirus-associated TCR beta chains recognize cytomegalovirus antigens. In both the original and validation cohorts, the classifier was reported to diagnose cytomegalovirus status with high specificity and sensitivity. Across donors, most TCR sequences were observed very rarely, whereas some public TCRs were present in many individuals. In a later analysis, around 15,000 TCR beta sequences were associated with specific HLA alleles at a false discovery rate of 0.05. A cluster of highly shared sequence variants was judged likely to represent a technical artifact of the sequencing pipeline. In a later analysis, the rate of TCR association differed among HLA loci, with DRB1 alleles having the most associated TCRs and HLA-C alleles having the fewest. Some IMGT-functional V segments, including TRBV6-2 and TRBV6-3, could not be told apart with the 87-base-pair reads, so those segments were excluded. Correlated functional status among segregating V segments might be attributable to linkage disequilibrium, but an unknown experimental factor could not be ruled out. Compared with the roughly 720-donor mean, donors in an Asian-associated ancestry cluster had fewer N-insertions in productive TCRs, according to a later genetic analysis. When HLA alleles, especially DR and DQ, strongly co-occurred, attributing TCR associations to individual alleles was difficult. The authors suggested that the approach could potentially be generalized to other disease states and immunological phenotypes. Because some donors lacked HLA typing at each locus, the association tests relied only on the typed subset. In this cohort, only TCR beta chains were sequenced, and detectable features were limited by the absence of alpha or paired-chain data. A later analysis found that most CMV-associated TCR beta chains appeared HLA-restricted, with HLA associations seemingly driven largely by CMV exposure.

Inclusive of the bounding cysteine and phenylalanine, the CDR3 is 14 residues long. The CDR3 DNA has 42 bases and is translated from base 1. CDR1 and CDR2 (WNHNN, SYGVQD) derive from the germline V gene (reference sequence). V is clipped by 5 bases and J by 7 bases, and the sequence between their germline boundaries is 17 bases long. Library generation was performed with the immunoSEQ multiplex PCR assay. For the multiplex PCR, a mixture combining 60 forward primers for TCR Vbeta segments and 13 reverse primers for TCR Jbeta segments was used. Amplification of the CDR3 region of rearranged TCR beta genes was performed with a multiplex PCR assay on genomic DNA. Amplified TCR beta libraries were sequenced as 87-base-pair reads on the Illumina HiSeq System. The study's own analysis went as follows. In a later analysis, 80 million or so unique TCR beta chains were counted across the approximately 640 repertoires, and roughly 11 million of these chains were shared by at least two donors. To remove PCR and sequencing errors, raw reads were error-corrected and collapsed into unique sequences using a nearest-neighbor algorithm that merged closely related sequences. V, D and J gene segments were assigned by aligning CDR3 sequences to IMGT reference sequences. For a sequence to be retained, at least a six-nucleotide match to both a V gene segment and a J gene segment was required. A rearrangement counted as productive if the CDR3 had no stop codons and remained in frame with V and J, and every other rearrangement counted as non-productive. Following IMGT convention, CDR3 was defined as the stretch from the second conserved V-encoded cysteine up to the conserved J-encoded phenylalanine. Sequences without an unambiguous match to a single V gene segment were excluded from the earlier analysis of 450 to 750 of the donors. In an earlier analysis of 450 to 750 of the donors, a V segment was called functional when productive rearrangements were above 56.7%, and segregating when the standard deviation between donors exceeded 5%. A statistical classification framework was built for diagnosing cytomegalovirus status from the catalog of TCR beta chain sequences. A later analysis assigned V and J genes by comparing TCR nucleotide sequences with IMGT/GENE-DB human TR gene sequences. Using the TCRdist pipeline, a later analysis assigned CDR3 sequences along with most-parsimonious VDJ recombination scenarios. In a later analysis, each TCR beta chain was defined by its CDR3 amino acid sequence together with its V-gene family, and reads without a unique V-gene family were excluded. In a later analysis, 550 to 650 highly shared, low-generation-probability nucleotide sequences were removed to address suspected cross-contamination and a sequencing artifact. A later analysis calculated a clonal expansion index for each public chain from normalized within-repertoire ranks of inferred template counts. In a later analysis, generation probabilities were computed using a VDJ recombination model fitted to out-of-frame rearrangements, and the results were checked against IGoR. In a later analysis, TCR-TCR, TCR-HLA and TCR-CMV co-occurrence was scored with hypergeometric tests, and a repertoire-size bias correction was applied to TCR pairs. False discovery rates were estimated in a later analysis by permuting HLA or CMV assignments 20 times. In a later analysis, co-occurring TCRs were grouped with DBSCAN, and TCRdist sequence similarity was added when clustering was performed within HLA-allele-positive subsets. For co-occurrence clustering, repertoires with fewer than 30,000 or more than 120,000 public chains were excluded, along with 5 or 6 repertoires with anomalous nucleotide sharing. TCRdb provides this immuneACCESS table in a form limited to in-frame rearrangements. Some clones are lacking; in checked studies, under half of them reflect an unresolved V gene, and why the rest are absent is not known. That table is the source of V, J and clone size, and D and trimming were worked out from the DNA. The sample's records list 150,000 to 200,000 clones. 0.65% to 0.9% of the sample is taken by the ten largest.

With respect to this clone: Its cognate antigen has yet to be identified.

In total, 630 or so healthy bone marrow donors made up the cohort. At the time of sampling, every cohort member was nominally healthy, though immune exposures that went unrecorded were likely present. The donor tested CMV seropositive and was one of the 289 seropositive cohort members. A peripheral blood sample was collected from each donor, and TCR beta sequencing was performed on peripheral blood mononuclear cells. Genomic DNA extraction from the blood cell samples was performed with the Qiagen DNeasy Blood Extraction Kit. Here the chain combines TRBV10-1 and TRBJ2-5; D gene: possibly TRBD1, on 6 matching bases. Source material: PBMCs. This sequence originates from a woman in her late teens or twenties in good health and CMV-seropositive. In nucleotides, the sequence is TGCGCCAGCAGTAACGCAAGGGGGAAAGGGACCCAGTACTTC. Its coded protein is CASSNARGKGTQYF.